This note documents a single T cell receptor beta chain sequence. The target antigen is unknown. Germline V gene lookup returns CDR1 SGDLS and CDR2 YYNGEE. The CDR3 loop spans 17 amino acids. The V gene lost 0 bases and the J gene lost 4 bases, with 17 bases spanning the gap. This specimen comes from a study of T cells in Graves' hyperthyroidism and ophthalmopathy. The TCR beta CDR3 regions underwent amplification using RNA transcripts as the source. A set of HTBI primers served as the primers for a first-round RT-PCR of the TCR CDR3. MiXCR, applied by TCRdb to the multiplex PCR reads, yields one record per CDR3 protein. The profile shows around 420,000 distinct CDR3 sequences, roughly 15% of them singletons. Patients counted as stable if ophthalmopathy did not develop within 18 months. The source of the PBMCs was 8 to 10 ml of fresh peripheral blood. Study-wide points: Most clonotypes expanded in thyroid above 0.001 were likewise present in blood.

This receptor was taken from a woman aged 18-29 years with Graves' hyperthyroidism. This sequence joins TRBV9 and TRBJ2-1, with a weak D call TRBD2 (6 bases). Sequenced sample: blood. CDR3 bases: TGTGCCAGCAGCGTAGTTCCCCTCGGGAGTGGGTACAATGAGCAGTTCTTC. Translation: CASSVVPLGSGYNEQFF.